This entry describes one T cell receptor (beta chain). This sample was taken from a study of cytotoxic CD8 clonotypes in ibrutinib-treated CLL. Study in general: Mean values per sample were 250,000 to 300,000 productive templates and about 94,000 productive rearrangements.

Investigators sought sequencing depths of between 1 in 200,000 and 1 in 1 million T cells. Method: immunoSEQ multiplex PCR; TCRdb's copy keeps in-frame clones and lacks some. The sample has 13,000 to 15,000 clones, under 65% seen once; the top ten hold 34%. With 2 bases clipped from V and 2 bases from J, the junction kept 8 bases outside the gene matches. This CDR3 has 18 residues. The V gene's germline CDR1 is MNHNS and CDR2 SASEGT. This clonotype was sampled from a human donor with chronic lymphocytic leukemia. The sequenced sample was PBMCs, obtained at an approximately 25-month disease-progression time point, from a patient treated with ibrutinib. The chain combines TRBV6-1 with TRBJ2-6, with 8 bases aligning to TRBD1. CDR3 nucleotides: TGTGCCAGCAGTGAACCCCCAGGGGGCTCGACTGGGGCCAACGTCCTGACTTTC. Translation: CASSEPPGGSTGANVLTF.